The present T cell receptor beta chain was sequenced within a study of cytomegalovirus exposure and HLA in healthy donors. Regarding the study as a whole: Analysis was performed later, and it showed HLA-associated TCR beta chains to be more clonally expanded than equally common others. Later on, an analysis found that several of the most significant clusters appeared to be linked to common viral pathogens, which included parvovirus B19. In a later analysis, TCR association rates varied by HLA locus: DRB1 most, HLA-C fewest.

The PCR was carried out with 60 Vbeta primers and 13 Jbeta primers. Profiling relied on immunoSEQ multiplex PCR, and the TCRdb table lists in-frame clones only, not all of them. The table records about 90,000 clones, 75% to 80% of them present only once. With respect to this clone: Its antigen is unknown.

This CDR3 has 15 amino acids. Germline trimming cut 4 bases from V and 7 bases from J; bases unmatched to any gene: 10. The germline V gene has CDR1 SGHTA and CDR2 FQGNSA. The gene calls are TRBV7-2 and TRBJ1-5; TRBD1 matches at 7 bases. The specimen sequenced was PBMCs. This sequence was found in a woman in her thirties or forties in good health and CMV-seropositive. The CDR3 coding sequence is TGTGCCAGCAGCTCGATGGACAGAGGGGGCCAGCCCCAGCATTTT. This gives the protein CASSSMDRGGQPQHF.